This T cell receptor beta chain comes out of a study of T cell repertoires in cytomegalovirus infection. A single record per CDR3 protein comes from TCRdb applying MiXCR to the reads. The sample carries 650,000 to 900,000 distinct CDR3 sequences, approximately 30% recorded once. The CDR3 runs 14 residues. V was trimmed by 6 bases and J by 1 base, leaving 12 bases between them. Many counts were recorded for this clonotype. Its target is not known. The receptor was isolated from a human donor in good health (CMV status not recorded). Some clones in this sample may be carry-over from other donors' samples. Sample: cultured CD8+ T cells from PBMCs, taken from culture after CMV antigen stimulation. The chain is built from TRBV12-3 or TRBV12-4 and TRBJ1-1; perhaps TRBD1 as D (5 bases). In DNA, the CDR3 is TGTGCCAGCAGCCGCGGGACGGCGAACACTGAAGCTTTCTTT. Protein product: CASSRGTANTEAFF.